The clone carrying this T cell receptor beta chain has just a few counts. Expressed TCRB transcripts were sequenced because the isolated RNA had all been reverse transcribed beforehand. Clones were sequenced by immunoSEQ multiplex PCR, and TCRdb holds only the in-frame ones, with some missing. The data show 620,000 or so clones, roughly 15% seen once. The record originates from a study of beta chain features in type 1 diabetes. The specimen was naive CD4+ T cells from blood. The sequence came from a man younger than 35 in good health.

The chain's CDR3 is CASSRLEAGGSYEQYF. The CDR3 region has the DNA TGTGCCAGCAGCCGGCTCGAGGCGGGGGGCTCCTACGAGCAGTACTTC. The rearrangement uses TRBV27 and TRBJ2-7; 8 bases align to TRBD2. V was pared by 6 bases and J by 0 bases, with 10 bases of the junction left unmatched. This CDR3 has 16 residues. Per the germline V gene, CDR1 is MNHEY and CDR2 is SMNVEV (reference sequence).